The source of this T cell receptor (beta chain) is a study of CD8 T cells in ankylosing spondylitis. This clonotype was observed many times. The V end lost 8 bases, the J end lost 4 bases, and 9 bases lay between the germline ends. The germline V gene encodes CDR1 MNHEY and CDR2 SVGEGT. The CDR3 is 12 amino acids. Each CDR3 protein gets one entry after TCRdb re-called the 5' RACE reads with MiXCR. The sample contains roughly 100,000 distinct CDR3 sequences, roughly 8% of which appear only once. Sequenced material: blood, either unsorted or a sorted T cell fraction (not recorded which). V usage is TRBV6-2 or TRBV6-3 and J usage is TRBJ1-5, with D perhaps matching TRBD1 (6 bases). This sequence originates from a male donor with ankylosing spondylitis or in good health (not recorded which). In nucleotides, the CDR3 is TGTGCCAGCCGGACAGCTAATCAGCCCCAGCATTTT. This encodes CASRTANQPQHF.